This T cell receptor (beta chain) is from a study of post-analysis software for immune sequencing data. The study's findings and limits: In patients, TRBV5-6, TRBV5-1 and TRBV20-1 belonged to roughly five TRBV segments found more frequently than in controls.

TCR beta libraries were prepared from cDNA with unique molecular identifiers. In TCRdb, the PCR reads were re-called with MiXCR into one record per CDR3 protein. The data hold more than 450,000 distinct CDR3 sequences, with 40% to 50% observed a single time. On this clonotype itself: Its antigen is unknown.

Trimming left V 7 bases short and J 1 base short, with 10 bases between. CDR3 length: 13 amino acids. Germline V CDR1 and CDR2: SQVTM, ANQGSEA. The receptor was isolated from a girl under 18 with multiple sclerosis. The chain has TRBV29-1 and TRBJ2-2; D is undetermined. The sequenced material came from blood. CDR3 in amino acids: CSASPGNTGELFF. The CDR3 bases are TGCAGCGCTTCGCCGGGGAACACCGGGGAGCTGTTTTTT.